This entry lists 22 T cell receptor beta chains sequenced from one sample in a study. TCRdb fed the RT-PCR reads into MiXCR, producing one record per CDR3 protein. The sample includes 650,000 to 800,000 distinct CDR3 sequences, approximately 15% of them seen just once. The source material was memory CD4+ T cells from blood. These receptors originate from a female donor in good health, serving as a healthy control.

This clonotype appeared many times. For the CDR3, the DNA is TGTGCCAGCAGCTTAGATACATGGAAACTCTATGGCTACACCTTC. It translates to CASSLDTWKLYGYTF. The chain couples TRBV7-2 to TRBJ1-2; unclear D gene. The CDR3 covers 15 residues. V lost 1 base and J 4 bases, leaving 13 bases between the germline ends. CDR1 SGHTA and CDR2 FQGNSA come from the germline V gene.

As concerns this clonotype: A much larger clone sits a single nucleotide away, making a read error possible. The gene calls are TRBV20-1 and TRBJ2-2, with D maybe TRBD2 (7 bases). V was pared by 0 bases and J by 9 bases, with 17 bases between. The CDR3 covers 15 residues. Germline V gene lookup returns CDR1 DFQATT and CDR2 SNEGSKA (reference sequence). In DNA form, the CDR3 reads TGCAGTGCTAGAGATCGAGCAGGGGAGGGCTGGGAGCTGTTTTTT. It encodes CSARDRAGEGWELFF.

This clonotype has more than one count but fewer than ten. The chain has TRBV24-1 and TRBJ2-1; TRBD1 agrees at 10 bases. The CDR3 contains 16 residues. Germline V lookup: CDR1 KGHDR, CDR2 SFDVKD. V shed 5 bases and J 4 bases; nucleotides not matched to a gene: 7. This CDR3 reads CATSAKGDRGYNEQFF. The CDR3 nucleotides are TGTGCCACCAGTGCCAAGGGGGACAGGGGATACAATGAGCAGTTCTTC.

The V call is TRBV7-2, the J call TRBJ1-3, with 7 positions matching TRBD1. The CDR3 is 15 residues long. After removal of 3 bases from V and 4 bases from J, the junction contained 6 bases not matched to a gene. From germline, CDR1 is SGHTA and CDR2 FQGNSA. CDR3 sequence (DNA): TGTGCCAGCAGCTTGGGACCGGGACAGGGAAACACCATATATTTT. Encoded protein: CASSLGPGQGNTIYF.

This clonotype was detected ten times or more. The chain has TRBV5-4 and TRBJ2-2, with D perhaps matching TRBD1 (5 bases). Germline-derived CDR1 and CDR2 are SGHNT and YYREEE (reference sequence). CDR3 length: 16 amino acids. The V end was cut by 4 bases, the J end by 5 bases, with 18 bases between. CDR3 nucleotide sequence: TGTGCCAGCAGCCGATGGACACAGATGGGAACCGGGGAGCTGTTTTTT. It yields the protein CASSRWTQMGTGELFF.

This clonotype was observed many times. The rearrangement joins TRBV5-6 to TRBJ2-7; possibly TRBD1 or TRBD2 for D (5 bases each). CDR1 SGHDT and CDR2 YYEEEE come from the germline V gene. With 5 bases removed from V and 2 bases from J, the gap between germline ends came to 11 bases. This CDR3 has 13 residues. The CDR3 DNA follows: TGTGCCAGCAGATCCCGGGACGCCTACGAGCAGTACTTC. Encoded protein: CASRSRDAYEQYF.

This clonotype has a handful of counts. The chain joins TRBV29-1 to TRBJ1-4; the D is unclear. The CDR3 covers 16 residues. The V end was cut by 1 base, the J end by 0 bases, with 12 bases between. From germline, CDR1 is SQVTM and CDR2 ANQGSEA. CDR3 coding DNA: TGCAGCGTTGAAGGGACGTCCCTTGCAACTAATGAAAAACTGTTTTTT. It yields the protein CSVEGTSLATNEKLFF.

The chain uses TRBV15 and TRBJ2-3; D is perhaps TRBD2 (6 bases). Trimming took off 4 bases at V and 3 bases at J, with 8 bases between the two ends. Looked up from germline, CDR1 is LNHNV and CDR2 is YYDKDF (reference sequence). The CDR3 consists of 13 residues. The CDR3 DNA reads TGTGCCACCAGCACGGGGAGGACAGATACGCAGTATTTT. As protein: CATSTGRTDTQYF.

This clonotype was found a few times. V is TRBV29-1 and J is TRBJ1-1; D uncertain. Germline V gene sequence: CDR1 SQVTM, CDR2 ANQGSEA. CDR3 length: 13 residues. V was clipped by 1 base and J by 0 bases, with 6 bases between them. The CDR3 here is CSVEATLNTEAFF. DNA for the CDR3: TGCAGCGTTGAAGCTACTCTGAACACTGAAGCTTTCTTT.

This clonotype was seen at least ten times. The chain is built from TRBV10-3 and TRBJ1-2; 8 nucleotides align to TRBD1. This CDR3 contains 14 residues. V lost 8 bases to trimming and J lost 7 bases; unmatched junction nucleotides: 12. Germline V CDR1 and CDR2: ENHRY, SYGVKD. This CDR3 is CAIRPLTGAFGYTF. CDR3 nucleotide sequence: TGTGCCATCCGGCCCCTGACAGGGGCCTTTGGCTACACCTTC.

The chain recombines TRBV11-2 with TRBJ2-3; D possibly corresponds to TRBD1 (6 bases). V lost 5 bases, J lost 6 bases, and 15 bases lay in between. The CDR3 sequence is 14 residues long. CDR1 is SGHAT and CDR2 is FQNNGV in the germline V gene. For the CDR3, the DNA is TGTGCCAGCAGCCCGGACAGCCCCCGGGATACGCAGTATTTT. Translation: CASSPDSPRDTQYF.

This clonotype is a singleton in its sample. A junction end diverges from the germline sequence, so it may reflect a read error. The J gene is TRBJ1-5, the V gene TRBV4-3; the match to TRBD1 covers 7 bases. CDR1 LGHNA and CDR2 YSLEER come from the germline V gene. The CDR3 extends over 15 amino acids. In DNA, the CDR3 is TGCTCCAGCAGCCGAGATGGACAGGGCAATCAGCCCCAGCATTTT. Residues: CSSSRDGQGNQPQHF.

This clonotype was counted once. The rearrangement links TRBV25-1 to TRBJ1-2; 8 bases map to TRBD1. This CDR3 spans 12 amino acids. Unmatched junction bases numbered 7, after V lost 7 bases and J lost 9 bases. In germline, CDR1 is MGHDK, CDR2 SYGVNS. The CDR3 protein is CASTGQGECYTF. The CDR3 nucleotides read TGTGCCAGCACTGGACAGGGTGAGTGCTACACCTTC.

At least ten counts were recorded for this clonotype. The chain has TRBV20-1 and TRBJ1-2; 8 nucleotides agree with TRBD1. The length of the CDR3 is 14 residues. Germline V CDR1 and CDR2: DFQATT, SNEGSKA (reference sequence). Trimming removed 1 base from V and 2 bases from J; junction bases left unmatched: 3. CDR3 amino acids: CSARVQGANYGYTF. The CDR3 bases are TGCAGTGCTAGAGTCCAGGGGGCGAACTATGGCTACACCTTC.

This clonotype was seen more than once but under ten times. The CDR3 DNA sequence: TGTGCCATCAGTGAGTTCGGACTAGCGGAGGGCGGCCTTAGAAATGAGCAGTTCTTC. It is translated as CAISEFGLAEGGLRNEQFF. The V and J genes are TRBV10-3 and TRBJ2-1, with 10 positions matching TRBD2. This CDR3 is 19 amino acids long. Germline V gives CDR1 ENHRY, CDR2 SYGVKD. With 1 base clipped from V and 7 bases from J, the junction kept 16 bases outside the gene matches.

The chain combines TRBV4-1 with TRBJ2-1; 14 nucleotides match TRBD2. The junction had 20 bases not matched to a gene; V was cut back by 5 bases and J by 5 bases. CDR3 size: 21 residues. The germline gives CDR1 MGHRA, CDR2 YSYEKL. CDR3 region: CASSDYPGQLGLAGVNNEQFF. Written as DNA, the CDR3 is TGCGCCAGCAGCGACTACCCGGGACAGCTGGGACTAGCGGGAGTAAACAATGAGCAGTTCTTC.

This clonotype has more than one count but fewer than ten. The chain couples TRBV7-6 to TRBJ2-1; TRBD2 matches at 7 bases. J gave up 3 bases and V 3 bases, and 14 bases lay outside the gene matches. There are 18 residues in the CDR3. The germline CDR1 and CDR2 sequences are SGHVS and FNYEAQ. The CDR3 DNA is TGTGCCAGCAGCTTTGATCCCCTGAAAGCGGGATACTACAATGAGCAGTTCTTC. Protein sequence: CASSFDPLKAGYYNEQFF.

The chain couples TRBV11-2 to TRBJ1-6, with D possibly matching TRBD1 (6 bases). CDR3 length equals 16 residues. Trimming pared 5 bases from V and 1 base from J, leaving 12 bases between. Germline V gives CDR1 SGHAT, CDR2 FQNNGV. The CDR3 DNA sequence: TGTGCCAGCAGCCCAGGGGCACGGTCCTATAATTCACCCCTCCACTTT. It yields the protein CASSPGARSYNSPLHF.

This clonotype appeared a few times. The chain links TRBV7-2 to TRBJ2-5; TRBD2 aligns across 11 bases. The CDR3 length is 14 residues. V lost 7 bases to trimming and J lost 5 bases; unmatched junction nucleotides: 6. In germline, CDR1 is SGHTA, CDR2 FQGNSA. CDR3 loop: CASIAGGPYETQYF. CDR3 DNA sequence: TGTGCCAGCATAGCGGGAGGGCCGTATGAGACCCAGTACTTC.

The chain combines TRBV20-1 with TRBJ1-2; 7 bases are shared with TRBD1. V shed 7 bases and J 8 bases; nucleotides not matched to a gene: 7. Per germline, CDR1 DFQATT and CDR2 SNEGSKA (reference sequence). The CDR3 has 11 residues. The CDR3 protein is CSGGGAGGYTF. The CDR3 nucleotides are TGCAGTGGAGGGGGCGCTGGGGGCTACACCTTC.

Of note for this clonotype: A much bigger clone sits one base away, suggesting this may be a read error. The chain carries TRBV5-1 and TRBJ2-5; D not resolved. Germline values: CDR1 SGHRS, CDR2 YFSETQ. The ends were cut back, 8 bases at V and 2 bases at J, with 16 bases in the middle. This CDR3 has 14 amino acids. This chain's CDR3 is CARSEVGLQETQYF. The CDR3 coding sequence is TGCGCCAGATCTGAAGTAGGGCTTCAAGAGACCCAGTACTTC.

This clonotype appeared many times. The V gene is TRBV20-1, the J gene TRBJ2-7; TRBD2 agrees at 11 bases. Germline-derived CDR1 and CDR2 are DFQATT and SNEGSKA (reference sequence). The length of the CDR3 is 15 residues. After removal of 2 bases from V and 6 bases from J, the junction contained 9 bases not matched to a gene. The CDR3 DNA reads TGCAGTGCTAGATCTTCGACTAGCGGGACATCCGAGCAGTACTTC. Its protein is CSARSSTSGTSEQYF.